This T cell receptor (beta chain) was retrieved from a study of shared clonotypes between healthy human individuals (dated by TCRdb to 2018 to 2021). Looking at the study overall: A few men and two women, aged 18 to 49 years, made up the cohort. Between about 0.94 and 8.9 billion PBMCs per donor were obtained by leukapheresis. Blood TCR repertoires of about five healthy adults were deeply sequenced to estimate repertoire size and the extent of clonotype sharing between individuals. For each donor, three plates each were used for CD4 naive and CD4 memory, two plates were used for CD8 naive, and one plate was used for CD8 memory. To increase sequencing depth and limit assay-specific biases, TCR repertoire library preparation and sequencing were carried out by different laboratories using diverse techniques. What the work shows at the level of the full study, not this receptor alone: Compared with non-shared clonotypes, clonotypes shared by all four sorted-subset donors had higher generation probabilities. Larger estimated clonotype richness was generally found for naive subsets than for memory subsets. The small number of donors limited the genetic and exposure-history diversity represented. Incomplete sequencing was indicated by rarefaction of sorted-subset datasets, despite the large sequencing depth. Roughly 5% of naive CD4, around 4% of naive CD8, 2.3% of memory CD4, and over 0.35% of memory CD8 clonotypes were shared across four donors. Pairwise subsampling indicated that sequencing depth was expected to affect the degree of clonotype sharing among donors. Sampling was restricted to blood, and TCR repertoires in tissue are likely to differ from TCR repertoires in blood.

TCR CDR3 regions were amplified from genomic DNA by multiplex PCR using the deep immunoSEQ assay. Genomic DNA extracted from each cell subset was distributed evenly over all wells of several immunoSEQ 96-well plates, and each plate served as one replicate. For sorted subsets, roughly 190 ng of genomic DNA, equivalent to 30,000 or so T cell genomes, went into each replicate PCR. The purified libraries were quantified using a Qubit 3.0 fluorometer, sized with a Bioanalyzer 2100, and then quantified again using the KAPA Library Quantification kit. Each immunoSEQ 96-well plate was sequenced on its own single-read 150-cycle Illumina NextSeq 550 flow cell. As for the original processing: Because only junctional sequences without quality scores were contained in the immunoSEQ output, filtering matching that applied to full-length reads could not be performed. Sequences were annotated with PyIR, a Python wrapper for IgBLAST v1.9, using IMGT germline references to assign V/J genes and CDR3. Reads were removed for weak V/J assignments (E-value above 1e-6), missing CDR3, stop codons, out-of-frame junctions, or ambiguous translated residues. V3J clonotypes were defined as sequences sharing the same inferred V gene, J gene, and CDR3 amino acid sequence. To compute the percentage overlap between repertoires, the number of shared unique clonotypes was divided by the size of the smaller repertoire. RTK rarefaction, the Chao1 estimator, and Recon v2.1 estimates of unobserved clonotypes were used to assess repertoire richness. Generation probabilities were computed with OLGA for all TCRbeta clonotypes obtained by the gDNA method from several donors. Entries here come from immuneACCESS through TCRdb and include only in-frame sequences with V and J called. Some clones fail to appear in such tables; in the studies checked, an unresolved V gene covers under half of the shortfall, and the cause of the remainder is unknown. That table gives V, J and clone size, and the DNA gave D and trimming. In this sample the table shows about 2.5 million clones, 85% to 95% of which occur a single time. The top ten clones comprise around 0.38% of the sample.

Donors were healthy HIV-negative adults with no recently reported acute infections or vaccinations. Only Caucasian adults living in Nashville, Tennessee, USA were represented among the donors. Magnetic negative selection was used to enrich CD4+ T cells, after which naive cells were positively selected on CD45RA and the negative fraction became the memory subset. After blood collection by leukapheresis, PBMCs were isolated using Ficoll-Histopaque density gradient centrifugation and then cryopreserved in the vapor phase of liquid nitrogen. Analytical flow cytometry was used to check the purity and quantity of every magnetically sorted T cell population. Genomic DNA was isolated from each sorted fraction and quantified by UV absorbance on a Nanodrop 2000c. V gives up 4 bases and J gives up 4 bases, and the segment between their germline ends measures 14 bases. The CDR3 holds 14 amino acids from the cysteine to the phenylalanine. Only the CDR3 region is kept as DNA, spanning 42 bases read in frame from base 1. The germline V gene yields SGHRS for CDR1 and YFSETQ for CDR2.

Of note for this clone: The target of this receptor is not known. There are no base qualities to consult, and no much larger clone falls within one base.

The chain is assembled from TRBV5-1 and TRBJ2-5; the D gene is not confidently resolved. Sequenced: naive CD4+ T cells from PBMCs. In light of the paper, this sample's cell subset or site label describes: CD45RA+ positively selected. This receptor was identified in a man younger than 35 in good health. Some clones in this sample may be carry-over from other donors' samples. The nucleotide sequence reads as follows: TGCGCCAGCAGCGACCTGGACGGTCGAGAGACCCAGTACTTC. This translates into CASSDLDGRETQYF.